This is a list of T cell receptor beta chains from one sample in a study of T cell clonotyping in hematopoietic cell transplantation. Libraries were prepared by immunoSEQ multiplex PCR; TCRdb keeps only in-frame clonotypes and omits some of them. The top ten clones hold around 15% of a sample with about 18,000 clones, under 85% of them seen once. The sample comprised peripheral blood mononuclear cells. The receptors shown here come from a man aged 55 to 70 in good health. Some clones in this sample may be carry-over from other donors' samples. Each CDR3 is given with its conserved first and last residue. The D gene is left open where the match is weak. Clone size appears in some rows only: once, few, many, or a class for an expanded clone.

v_call,d_call,clone_size,j_call,cdr3_aa,cdr3_nt
TRBV6-5,-,few,TRBJ1-2,CASSSRVSNYGYTF,TGTGCCAGCAGTTCCAGGGTGTCTAACTATGGCTACACCTTC
TRBV29-1,-,few,TRBJ1-2,CSVGFRFEGSF,TGCAGCGTTGGTTTTCGGTTTGAGGGATCCTTC
TRBV7-3,-,-,TRBJ1-1,CASSLMGGGTTEAFF,TGTGCCAGCAGCTTAATGGGCGGTGGGACCACTGAAGCTTTCTTT
TRBV7-3,-,-,TRBJ1-2,CASSLMGGYGYTF,TGTGCCAGCAGCTTAATGGGGGGCTATGGCTACACCTTC
TRBV19,TRBD1,-,TRBJ1-5,CASLGTVNQPQHF,TGTGCCAGCCTTGGGACAGTCAATCAGCCCCAGCATTTT
TRBV30,-,-,TRBJ2-7,CAWSVIGDTYEQYF,TGTGCCTGGAGTGTAATAGGGGACACCTACGAGCAGTACTTC
TRBV6-5,-,-,TRBJ2-1,CASRGWATQNEQFF,TGTGCCAGCAGGGGGTGGGCAACCCAAAATGAGCAGTTCTTC
TRBV6-5,-,-,TRBJ1-1,CASSRGTDNTEAFF,TGTGCCAGCAGCCGAGGGACGGATAACACTGAAGCTTTCTTT
TRBV30,TRBD2,-,TRBJ2-3,CAWSVHIAGGRTDTQYF,TGTGCCTGGAGTGTACATATAGCGGGAGGCCGCACAGATACGCAGTATTTT
TRBV5-1,-,-,TRBJ1-2,CASSFQGNYGYTF,TGCGCCAGCAGCTTTCAGGGGAACTATGGCTACACCTTC
TRBV6-5,TRBD1,-,TRBJ1-2,CASSLGQGGYGYTF,TGTGCCAGCAGCTTAGGACAGGGGGGATATGGCTACACCTTC
TRBV6-6,-,-,TRBJ2-3,CASSFRRAESTDTQYF,TGTGCCAGCAGTTTCAGGAGGGCCGAGAGCACAGATACGCAGTATTTT
TRBV6-5,TRBD2,-,TRBJ2-1,CASRAGLAAPVEFF,TGTGCCAGCAGGGCCGGACTAGCAGCCCCCGTGGAGTTCTTC
TRBV19,-,-,TRBJ1-2,CASTSNPYGYTF,TGTGCCAGTACCTCGAACCCCTATGGCTACACCTTC
TRBV5-8,-,-,TRBJ1-5,CASSLFDPTGYNQPQHF,TGTGCCAGCAGCTTGTTCGATCCCACGGGTTACAATCAGCCCCAGCATTTT
TRBV28,-,-,TRBJ1-5,CASTILSGLGNQPQHF,TGTGCCAGCACCATATTGTCAGGGTTGGGAAATCAGCCCCAGCATTTT
TRBV27,TRBD2,-,TRBJ2-3,CASSPRLAGATDTQYF,TGTGCCAGCAGTCCACGACTAGCGGGGGCCACAGATACGCAGTATTTT
TRBV19,-,-,TRBJ1-5,CASSPGGAGNQPQHF,TGTGCCAGTAGTCCTGGGGGGGCCGGCAATCAGCCCCAGCATTTT
TRBV30,-,-,TRBJ1-1,CAWSVDAPGKGTEAFF,TGTGCCTGGAGTGTAGATGCCCCGGGGAAGGGCACTGAAGCTTTCTTT
TRBV29-1,TRBD1,-,TRBJ1-5,CSVAGTGFNQPQHF,TGCAGCGTGGCCGGGACAGGGTTCAATCAGCCCCAGCATTTT
TRBV4-1,-,-,TRBJ1-5,CASQLGQGGGPQHF,TGCGCCAGCCAACTGGGGCAGGGCGGAGGGCCCCAGCATTTT
TRBV4-1,TRBD2,-,TRBJ2-7,CASSQIASGGLYEQYF,TGCGCCAGCAGCCAAATAGCTAGCGGGGGTCTCTACGAGCAGTACTTC
TRBV11-2,-,-,TRBJ1-6,CASSLNPPNSPLHF,TGTGCCAGCAGCCTAAACCCCCCCAATTCACCCCTCCACTTT
TRBV10-3,-,-,TRBJ2-5,CAINSGTAQETQYF,TGTGCCATCAATTCCGGGACGGCCCAAGAGACCCAGTACTTC
TRBV7-9,TRBD2,-,TRBJ2-7,CASSQAFGLAFYEQYF,TGTGCCAGCAGCCAGGCATTTGGACTAGCGTTTTACGAGCAGTACTTC
TRBV30,-,-,TRBJ1-2,CASIQGGSYGYTF,TGTGCCTCGATACAGGGAGGAAGCTATGGCTACACCTTC
TRBV14,TRBD1,-,TRBJ2-7,CASSRRTGSYEQYF,TGTGCCAGCAGCCGTAGGACAGGGTCCTACGAGCAGTACTTC
TRBV2,-,-,TRBJ1-4,CASSEWPNEKLFF,TGTGCCAGCAGTGAGTGGCCCAATGAAAAACTGTTTTTT
TRBV13,-,once,TRBJ2-7,CASSLGTAPSYEQYF,TGTGCCAGCAGCTTGGGTACCGCCCCCTCCTACGAGCAGTACTTC
TRBV9,-,few,TRBJ2-1,CASSSRTGTYNEQFF,TGTGCCAGCAGCAGCCGGACTGGGACCTACAATGAGCAGTTCTTC
TRBV7-3,-,-,TRBJ2-2,CASSLWGTGELFF,TGTGCCAGCAGCTTATGGGGGACCGGGGAGCTGTTTTTT
TRBV11-2,-,once,TRBJ2-7,CASSSRRNEQYF,TGTGCCAGCAGCTCCCGTCGGAACGAGCAGTACTTC
TRBV15,TRBD1,-,TRBJ2-7,CATRVEQGYYEQYF,TGTGCCACCAGAGTGGAACAGGGGTACTACGAGCAGTACTTC
TRBV5-1,-,-,TRBJ2-3,CASSLRLTDTQYF,TGCGCCAGCAGCTTGCGGCTCACAGATACGCAGTATTTT
TRBV5-1,-,-,TRBJ2-5,CASSLGTGMEETQYF,TGCGCCAGCAGCTTGGGAACAGGGATGGAAGAGACCCAGTACTTC
TRBV19,-,-,TRBJ1-1,CASSNTVNTEAFF,TGTGCCAGTAGTAATACAGTGAACACTGAAGCTTTCTTT
TRBV2,-,-,TRBJ2-5,CASSEQGQAQETQYF,TGTGCCAGCAGTGAGCAGGGGCAGGCGCAAGAGACCCAGTACTTC
TRBV15,-,-,TRBJ2-3,CATSTRQPSTDTQYF,TGTGCCACCAGCACCAGACAGCCAAGCACAGATACGCAGTATTTT
TRBV4-1,-,-,TRBJ2-3,CASSTPGGLAGGGGSTDTQYF,TGCGCCAGCAGCACTCCAGGGGGACTCGCGGGTGGGGGGGGCTCCACAGATACGCAGTATTTT
TRBV7-2,-,-,TRBJ1-5,CASSFSDQPQHF,TGTGCCAGCAGCTTCTCTGATCAGCCCCAGCATTTT
TRBV27,TRBD2,-,TRBJ2-7,CAVQRGSTYEQYF,TGTGCCGTACAGCGGGGGTCAACCTACGAGCAGTACTTC
TRBV4-1,-,-,TRBJ2-3,CASSSLWYRESTDTQYF,TGCGCCAGCAGCTCCCTATGGTACAGGGAAAGCACAGATACGCAGTATTTT
TRBV9,TRBD1,-,TRBJ1-1,CASSASPQGFF,TGTGCCAGCAGCGCCTCCCCACAGGGGTTCTTT
TRBV11-2,TRBD2,-,TRBJ2-5,CASSKGLAGPETQYF,TGTGCCAGCAGCAAGGGACTAGCGGGGCCAGAGACCCAGTACTTC